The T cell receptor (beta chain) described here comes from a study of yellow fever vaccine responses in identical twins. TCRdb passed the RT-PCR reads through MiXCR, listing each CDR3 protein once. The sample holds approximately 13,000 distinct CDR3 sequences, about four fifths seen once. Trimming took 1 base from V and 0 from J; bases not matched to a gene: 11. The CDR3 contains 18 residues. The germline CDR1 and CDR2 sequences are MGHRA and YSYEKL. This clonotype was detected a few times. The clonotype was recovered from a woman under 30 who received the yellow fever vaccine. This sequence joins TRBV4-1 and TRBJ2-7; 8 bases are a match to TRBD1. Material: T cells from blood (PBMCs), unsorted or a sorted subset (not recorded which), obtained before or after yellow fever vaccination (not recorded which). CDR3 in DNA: TGCGCCAGCAGCCAAGGAGGAGGAACACAGGGGGGCTCCTACGAGCAGTACTTC. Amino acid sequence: CASSQGGGTQGGSYEQYF.